The 7 T cell receptor beta chains presented below share a single source sample, sequenced in a study of cytomegalovirus exposure and HLA in healthy donors. The PCR was carried out with 60 Vbeta primers and 13 Jbeta primers. TCRdb's table, derived via immunoSEQ multiplex PCR, lists solely in-frame clones and lacks some. The data hold approximately 58,000 clones, with 75% to 85% observed a single time. Sequencing used PBMCs. Receptors originate from a man aged 25-40 years in good health and CMV-seronegative.

The V gene is TRBV7-6, the J gene TRBJ2-2; 7 bases fit TRBD1. This CDR3 comprises 15 residues. With 5 bases clipped from V and 2 bases from J, the junction kept 5 bases outside the gene matches. Germline V gene lookup returns CDR1 SGHVS and CDR2 FNYEAQ. CDR3 nucleotides: TGTGCCAGCAGCCCCGGGACAGTTAACACCGGGGAGCTGTTTTTT. As protein: CASSPGTVNTGELFF.

The chain joins TRBV20-1 to TRBJ2-1; no clear D. Trimming left V 4 bases short and J 10 bases short, with 11 bases between. The CDR3 sequence is 11 residues long. Germline V gene lookup returns CDR1 DFQATT and CDR2 SNEGSKA (reference sequence). DNA for the CDR3: TGCAGTGCTACCTTAGCCACCGAGCAGTTCTTC. Translating it yields CSATLATEQFF.

The chain couples TRBV11-3 to TRBJ2-3; D is unclear. V was clipped by 5 bases and J by 4 bases, with 10 bases between them. This CDR3 is 13 amino acids long. The germline V gene encodes CDR1 SGHNT and CDR2 YENEEA. CDR3 protein: CASSPDTADTQYF. The CDR3 nucleotides read TGTGCCAGCAGCCCAGACACAGCAGATACGCAGTATTTT.

The V call is TRBV5-1, the J call TRBJ2-7, with 7 bases fitting TRBD2. The junction had 3 bases not matched to a gene; V was cut back by 2 bases and J by 4 bases. CDR3 length: 13 residues. Germline assignment: CDR1 SGHRS and CDR2 YFSETQ. For the CDR3, the DNA is TGCGCCAGCAGCTTCACCGGGGGGTACGAGCAGTACTTC. It specifies CASSFTGGYEQYF.

The chain links TRBV4-2 to TRBJ2-7, with D tentatively TRBD2 (5 bases). The V and J ends lost 0 bases and 0 bases respectively, with 18 bases between them. CDR1 is LGHNA, CDR2 YNFKEQ, per germline. The CDR3 sequence is 18 residues long. The CDR3 region is CASSQDATTGSSSYEQYF. The CDR3, as DNA: TGTGCCAGCAGCCAAGATGCCACCACGGGGTCCAGCTCCTACGAGCAGTACTTC.

This chain connects TRBV9 to TRBJ2-5, with TRBD2 matching 9 bases. Germline V gene sequence: CDR1 SGDLS, CDR2 YYNGEE. J lost 0 bases, V lost 0 bases, and 6 bases had no gene match. This CDR3 region has 17 residues. The CDR3 DNA sequence: TGTGCCAGCAGCGTAGAAACTGCTAGCGGGGACCAAGAGACCCAGTACTTC. Translated, it gives CASSVETASGDQETQYF.

V is TRBV30 and J is TRBJ2-5; possibly TRBD1 for D (5 bases). V was pared by 0 bases and J by 3 bases, with 5 bases between. There are 12 residues in the CDR3. Germline-derived CDR1 and CDR2 are GTSNPN and SVGIG (reference sequence). CDR3 region: CAWSVGEETQYF. Written as DNA, the CDR3 is TGTGCCTGGAGTGTAGGGGAAGAGACCCAGTACTTC.